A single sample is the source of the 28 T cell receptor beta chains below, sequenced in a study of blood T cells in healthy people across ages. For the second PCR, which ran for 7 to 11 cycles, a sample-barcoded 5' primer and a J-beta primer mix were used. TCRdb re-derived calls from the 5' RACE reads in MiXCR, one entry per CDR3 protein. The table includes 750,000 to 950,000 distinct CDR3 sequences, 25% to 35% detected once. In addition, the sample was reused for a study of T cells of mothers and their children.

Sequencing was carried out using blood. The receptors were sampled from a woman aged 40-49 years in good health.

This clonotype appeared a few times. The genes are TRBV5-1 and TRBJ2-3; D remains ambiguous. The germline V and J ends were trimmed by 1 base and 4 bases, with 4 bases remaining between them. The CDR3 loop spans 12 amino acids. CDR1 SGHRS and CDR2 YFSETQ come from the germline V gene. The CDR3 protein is CASSLKADTQYF. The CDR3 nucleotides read TGCGCCAGCAGCTTGAAAGCAGATACGCAGTATTTT. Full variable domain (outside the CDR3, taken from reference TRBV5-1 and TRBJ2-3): KAGVTQTPRYLIKTRGQQVTLSCSPISGHRSVSWYQQTPGQGLQFLFEYFSETQRNKGNFPGRFSGRQFSNSRSEMNVSTLELGDSALYLCASSLKADTQYFGPGTRLTVL.

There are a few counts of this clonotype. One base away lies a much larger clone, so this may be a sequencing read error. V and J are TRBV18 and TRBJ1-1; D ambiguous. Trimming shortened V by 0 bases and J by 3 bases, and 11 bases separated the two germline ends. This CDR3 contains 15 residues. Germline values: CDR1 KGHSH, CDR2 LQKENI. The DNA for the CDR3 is TGTGCCAGCTCACCACCGATCCTTGGGGACACTGAAGCTTTCTTT. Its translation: CASSPPILGDTEAFF.

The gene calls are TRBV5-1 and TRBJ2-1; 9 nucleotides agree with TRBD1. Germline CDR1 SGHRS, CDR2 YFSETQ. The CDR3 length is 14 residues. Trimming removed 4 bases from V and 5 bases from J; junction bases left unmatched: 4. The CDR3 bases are TGCGCCAGCAGCACCGGGACAGGGAACAATGAGCAGTTCTTC. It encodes CASSTGTGNNEQFF.

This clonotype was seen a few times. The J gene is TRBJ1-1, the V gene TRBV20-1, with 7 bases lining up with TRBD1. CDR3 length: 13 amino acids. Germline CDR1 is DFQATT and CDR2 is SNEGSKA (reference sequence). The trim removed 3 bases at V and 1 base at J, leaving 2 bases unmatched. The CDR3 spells CSARHRGNTEAFF. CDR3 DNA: TGCAGTGCTAGGCACAGGGGGAACACTGAAGCTTTCTTT.

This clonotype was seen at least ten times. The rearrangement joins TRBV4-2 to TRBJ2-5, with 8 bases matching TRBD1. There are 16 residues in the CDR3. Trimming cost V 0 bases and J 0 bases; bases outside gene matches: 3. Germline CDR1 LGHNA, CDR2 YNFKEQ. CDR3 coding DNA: TGTGCCAGCAGCCAAGACCCGACAGGGGACCAAGAGACCCAGTACTTC. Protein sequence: CASSQDPTGDQETQYF.

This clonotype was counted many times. The CDR3 spells CASSLEGGRENIQYF. CDR3 DNA: TGTGCCAGCAGCTTAGAGGGGGGGCGGGAAAACATTCAGTACTTC. The rearrangement joins TRBV7-9 to TRBJ2-4; D may be TRBD2 (7 bases). Trimming removed 1 base from V and 5 bases from J, with 12 bases in between. Germline assignment: CDR1 SEHNR and CDR2 FQNEAQ (reference sequence). The CDR3 has 15 residues. Using reference TRBV7-9 and TRBJ2-4 for the parts outside the CDR3, the full variable domain is DTGVSQNPRHKITKRGQNVTFRCDPISEHNRLYWYRQTLGQGPEFLTYFQNEAQLEKSRLLSDRFSAERPKGSFSTLEIQRTEQGDSAMYLCASSLEGGRENIQYFGAGTRLSVL.

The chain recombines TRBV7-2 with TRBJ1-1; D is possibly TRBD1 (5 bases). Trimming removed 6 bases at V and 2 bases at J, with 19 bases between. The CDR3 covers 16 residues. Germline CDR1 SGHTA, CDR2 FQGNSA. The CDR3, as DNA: TGTGCCAGCAGACCCCCAGCGGGACTCTCAAACACTGAAGCTTTCTTT. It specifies CASRPPAGLSNTEAFF.

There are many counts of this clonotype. The CDR3 DNA is TGTGCCAGCAGGGAGGGGGGGCCCTTGAACGAGCAGTACTTC. Amino acids: CASREGGPLNEQYF. This chain connects TRBV27 to TRBJ2-7, with D perhaps matching TRBD2 (7 bases). The CDR3 extends over 14 amino acids. CDR1 is MNHEY, CDR2 SMNVEV, per germline (reference sequence). The ends were cut back, 6 bases at V and 5 bases at J, with 17 bases in the middle.

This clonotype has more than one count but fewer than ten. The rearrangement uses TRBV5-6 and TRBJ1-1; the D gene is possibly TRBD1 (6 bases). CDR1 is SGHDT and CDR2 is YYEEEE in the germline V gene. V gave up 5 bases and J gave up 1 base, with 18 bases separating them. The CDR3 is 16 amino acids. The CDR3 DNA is TGTGCCAGCAGACTCCTGGGGGCCTCCAGGAACACTGAAGCTTTCTTT. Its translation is CASRLLGASRNTEAFF.

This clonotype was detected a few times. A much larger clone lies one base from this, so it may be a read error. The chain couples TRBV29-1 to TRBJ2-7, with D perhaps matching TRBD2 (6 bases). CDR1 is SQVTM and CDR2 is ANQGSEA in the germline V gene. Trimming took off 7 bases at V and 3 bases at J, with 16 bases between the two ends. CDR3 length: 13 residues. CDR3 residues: CSAAGGFGYEQYF. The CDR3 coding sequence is TGCAGCGCGGCCGGGGGTTTTGGCTACGAGCAGTACTTC.

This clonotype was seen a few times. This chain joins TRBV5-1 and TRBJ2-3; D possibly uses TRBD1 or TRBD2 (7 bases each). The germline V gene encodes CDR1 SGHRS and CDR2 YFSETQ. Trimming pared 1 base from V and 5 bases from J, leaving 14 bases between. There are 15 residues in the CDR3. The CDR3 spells CASSLTQGRVDTQYF. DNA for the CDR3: TGCGCCAGCAGCTTGACACAGGGGAGGGTAGATACGCAGTATTTT.

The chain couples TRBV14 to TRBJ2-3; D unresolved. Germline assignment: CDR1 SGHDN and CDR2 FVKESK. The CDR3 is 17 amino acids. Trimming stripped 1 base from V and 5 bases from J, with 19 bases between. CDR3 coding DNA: TGTGCCAGCAGCCAAGGACCCGGGCGGAATGTTGGAGATACGCAGTATTTT. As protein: CASSQGPGRNVGDTQYF.

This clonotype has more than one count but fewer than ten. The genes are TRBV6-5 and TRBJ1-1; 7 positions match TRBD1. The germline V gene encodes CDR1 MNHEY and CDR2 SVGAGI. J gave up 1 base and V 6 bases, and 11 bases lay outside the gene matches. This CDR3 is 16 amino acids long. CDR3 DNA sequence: TGTGCCAGCAGGGGCAACCCGGGACAGTCGAACACTGAAGCTTTCTTT. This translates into CASRGNPGQSNTEAFF.

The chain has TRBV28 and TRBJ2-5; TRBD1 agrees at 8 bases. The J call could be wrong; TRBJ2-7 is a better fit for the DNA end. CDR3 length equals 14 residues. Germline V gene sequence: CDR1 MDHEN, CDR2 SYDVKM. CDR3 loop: CASSADRGVGEQYF. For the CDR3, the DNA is TGTGCCAGCAGTGCTGACAGGGGAGTGGGCGAGCAGTACTTC.

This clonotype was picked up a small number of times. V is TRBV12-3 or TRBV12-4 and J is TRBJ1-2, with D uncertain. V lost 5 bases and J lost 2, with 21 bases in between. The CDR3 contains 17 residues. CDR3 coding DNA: TGTGCCAGCAGTCAGAAGTCCCCGACGAAGCTGAACTATGGCTACACCTTC. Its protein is CASSQKSPTKLNYGYTF.

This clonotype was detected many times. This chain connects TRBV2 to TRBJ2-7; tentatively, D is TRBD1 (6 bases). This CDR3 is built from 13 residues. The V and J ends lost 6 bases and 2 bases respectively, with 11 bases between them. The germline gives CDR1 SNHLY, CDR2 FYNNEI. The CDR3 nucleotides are TGTGCCAGCAGGGGACATGTTACCTACGAGCAGTACTTC. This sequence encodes CASRGHVTYEQYF.

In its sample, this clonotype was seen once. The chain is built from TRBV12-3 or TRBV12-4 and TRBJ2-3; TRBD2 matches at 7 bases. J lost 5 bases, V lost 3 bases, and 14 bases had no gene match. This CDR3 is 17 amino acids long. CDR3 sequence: CASSFETGLVGRDTQYF. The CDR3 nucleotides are TGTGCCAGCAGTTTCGAGACCGGACTAGTGGGGAGAGATACGCAGTATTTT.

The CDR3 loop reads CASSLATGETEAFF. The CDR3 nucleotides read TGCGCCAGCAGCTTGGCAACGGGGGAGACTGAAGCTTTCTTT. This chain links TRBV5-1 with TRBJ1-1, with TRBD1 as a possible D gene (5 bases). The V end was cut by 0 bases, the J end by 5 bases, with 11 bases between. The V gene's germline CDR1 is SGHRS and CDR2 YFSETQ. This CDR3 is built from 14 residues. The full variable domain, completed using reference TRBV5-1 and TRBJ1-1, is KAGVTQTPRYLIKTRGQQVTLSCSPISGHRSVSWYQQTPGQGLQFLFEYFSETQRNKGNFPGRFSGRQFSNSRSEMNVSTLELGDSALYLCASSLATGETEAFFGQGTRLTVV.

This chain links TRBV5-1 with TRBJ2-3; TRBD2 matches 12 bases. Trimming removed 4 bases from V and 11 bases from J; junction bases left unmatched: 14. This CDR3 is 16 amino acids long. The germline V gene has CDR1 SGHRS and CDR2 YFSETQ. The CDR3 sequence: CASSPPTSGGYNEQYF. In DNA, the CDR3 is TGCGCCAGCAGCCCTCCGACTAGCGGGGGATACAATGAGCAGTATTTT.

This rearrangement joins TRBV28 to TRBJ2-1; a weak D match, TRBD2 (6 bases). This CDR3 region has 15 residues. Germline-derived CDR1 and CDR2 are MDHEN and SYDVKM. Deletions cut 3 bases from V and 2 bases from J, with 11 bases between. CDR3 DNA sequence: TGTGCCAGCAGTTTTCTAGGGGAGGCCTACAATGAGCAGTTCTTC. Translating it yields CASSFLGEAYNEQFF.

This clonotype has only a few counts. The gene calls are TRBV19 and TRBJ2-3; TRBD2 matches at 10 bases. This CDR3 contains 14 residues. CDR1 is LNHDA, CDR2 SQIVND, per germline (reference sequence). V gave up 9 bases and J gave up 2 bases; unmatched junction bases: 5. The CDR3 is CASRSGGDTDTQYF. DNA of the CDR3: TGTGCCAGCCGAAGCGGGGGGGACACAGATACGCAGTATTTT.

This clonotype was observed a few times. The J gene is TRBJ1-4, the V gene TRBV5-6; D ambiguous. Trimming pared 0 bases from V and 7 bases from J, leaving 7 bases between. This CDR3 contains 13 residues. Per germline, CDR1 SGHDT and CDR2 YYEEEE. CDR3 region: CASSLGRIEKLFF. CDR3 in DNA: TGTGCCAGCAGCTTGGGACGAATTGAAAAACTGTTTTTT. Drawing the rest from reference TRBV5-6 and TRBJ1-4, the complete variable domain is DAGVTQSPTHLIKTRGQQVTLRCSPKSGHDTVSWYQQALGQGPQFIFQYYEEEERQRGNFPDRFSGHQFPNYSSELNVNALLLGDSALYLCASSLGRIEKLFFGSGTQLSVL.

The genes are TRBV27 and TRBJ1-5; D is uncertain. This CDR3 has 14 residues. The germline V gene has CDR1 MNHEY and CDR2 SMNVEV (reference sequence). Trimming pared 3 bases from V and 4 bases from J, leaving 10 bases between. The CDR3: CASSFFGGNQPQHF. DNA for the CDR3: TGTGCCAGCAGTTTCTTCGGAGGGAATCAGCCCCAGCATTTT.

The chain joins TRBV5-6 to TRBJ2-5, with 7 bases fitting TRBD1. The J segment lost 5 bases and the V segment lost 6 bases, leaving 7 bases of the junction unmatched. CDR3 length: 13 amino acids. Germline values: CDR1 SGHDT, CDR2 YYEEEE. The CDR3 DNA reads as TGTGCCAGCACCCGGGTACAGGGGGAGACCCAGTACTTC. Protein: CASTRVQGETQYF.

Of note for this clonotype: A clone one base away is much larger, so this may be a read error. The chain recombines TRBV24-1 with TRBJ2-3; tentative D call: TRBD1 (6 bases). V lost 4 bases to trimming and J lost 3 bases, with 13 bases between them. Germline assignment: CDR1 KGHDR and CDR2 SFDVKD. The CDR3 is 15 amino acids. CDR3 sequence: CATSDDWGRTDTQYF. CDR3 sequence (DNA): TGTGCCACCAGTGACGACTGGGGGCGGACAGATACGCAGTATTTT.

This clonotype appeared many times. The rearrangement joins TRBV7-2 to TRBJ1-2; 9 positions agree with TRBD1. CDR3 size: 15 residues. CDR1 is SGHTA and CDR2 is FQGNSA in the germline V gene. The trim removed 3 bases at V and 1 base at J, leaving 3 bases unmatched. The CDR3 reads CASSFYRGLNYGYTF. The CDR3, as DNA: TGTGCCAGCAGCTTTTACAGGGGGCTTAACTATGGCTACACCTTC.

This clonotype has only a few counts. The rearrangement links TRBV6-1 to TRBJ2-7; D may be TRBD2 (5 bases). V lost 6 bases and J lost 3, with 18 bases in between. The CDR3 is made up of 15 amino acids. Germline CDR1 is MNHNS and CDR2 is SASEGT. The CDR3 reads CASRKPEVRDYEQYF. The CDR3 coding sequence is TGTGCCAGCAGAAAGCCGGAGGTTAGGGACTACGAGCAGTACTTC.

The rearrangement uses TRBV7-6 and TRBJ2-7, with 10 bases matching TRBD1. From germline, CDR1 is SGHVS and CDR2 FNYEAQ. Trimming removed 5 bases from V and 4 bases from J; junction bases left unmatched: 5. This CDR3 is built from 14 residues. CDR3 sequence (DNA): TGTGCCAGCAGCCCCTGGGACAGGGGTTACGAGCAGTACTTC. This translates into CASSPWDRGYEQYF.